The entry that follows covers one TCR beta chain sequence. The antigen is unknown. TCRdb's table, derived via immunoSEQ multiplex PCR, lists solely in-frame clones and lacks some. The repertoire holds 100,000 to 150,000 clones, with 75% to 85% as singletons. Researchers grouped second doses given at about 4 or about 12 weeks into one pool. The sample comes from a study of T cell responses to AZD1222 COVID-19 vaccine. Study-wide results and limits: Recipients of AZD1222 seropositive at baseline numbered only 5 or 6.

The CDR3 contains 16 residues. In germline, CDR1 is SGHVS, CDR2 FNYEAQ. The V and J ends lost 1 base and 2 bases respectively, with 12 bases between them. This chain links TRBV7-6 with TRBJ1-3; D remains unclear. The input for sequencing was peripheral blood, taken 28 days after the second AZD1222 dose. The sequence was collected from an adult who received the AZD1222 COVID-19 vaccine. CDR3 coding DNA: TGTGCCAGCAGCTTAGGTTCTCTCGCTGCTGGAAACACCATATATTTT. Translated: CASSLGSLAAGNTIYF.